The sequence of this T cell receptor (beta chain) was determined in a study of CD8+ T cells in alopecia areata. Study results and caveats: Patients shared TCRs less clearly than mice did, possibly owing to HLA.

This CDR3 region has 14 residues. Between the trimmed V and J ends, which lost 0 bases and 5 bases, there was a span of 13 bases. Germline CDR1 is SQVTM and CDR2 is ANQGSEA. The table lists this clone with a few counts. Its antigen is as yet unknown. Treatment defined: oral pan-JAK inhibitor, 5-10 mg twice daily. Collected material from alopecia areata patients comprised lesional scalp punch biopsies and peripheral blood. Sequencing templates came from extracted RNA that was reverse transcribed into cDNA. Clones were sequenced by immunoSEQ multiplex PCR, and TCRdb holds only the in-frame ones, with some missing. The sample comprises around 270,000 clones, 55% to 70% of which are singletons, and roughly 1.8% rests with the top ten.

Sequencing used CD4+ T cells sorted from blood, obtained at week 24, from a patient treated with tofacitinib. This sequence joins TRBV29-1 and TRBJ2-5, with D tentatively TRBD1 or TRBD2 (5 bases each). The TCR originated in a human donor with alopecia areata. This CDR3 reads CSVEDGRREETQYF. DNA of the CDR3: TGCAGCGTTGAAGACGGTCGCAGGGAGGAGACCCAGTACTTC.